Included here is one T cell receptor beta chain sequence, with context. The record originates from a study of blood T cell repertoires in COVID-19. Study as a whole: Some COVID-19 samples were acute and others convalescent; all came from the United States, Italy and Spain. The analysed material was cDNA or gDNA that came from T cells, B-cell-depleted T cells, or PBMCs.

The CDR3 spans 11 residues. Deletions cut 8 bases from V and 5 bases from J, with 7 bases between. Measured with immunoSEQ multiplex PCR; TCRdb has only the in-frame clones, and not every one. Of 200,000 to 250,000 clones listed, approximately 90% are singletons. Everyone who took part was roughly 18 to 89 years old, and they came from over 20 US areas. The study assigned cohorts using participant-reported clinical history. This TCR derives from a man aged 18 to 30 with acute COVID-19. The sequenced sample was PBMCs or T cells enriched from blood (not recorded which). The genes are TRBV12-3 or TRBV12-4 and TRBJ2-1; unclear D gene. CDR3 nucleotide sequence: TGTGCCAGCGCCCTAGACAATGAGCAGTTCTTC. Translated: CASALDNEQFF.